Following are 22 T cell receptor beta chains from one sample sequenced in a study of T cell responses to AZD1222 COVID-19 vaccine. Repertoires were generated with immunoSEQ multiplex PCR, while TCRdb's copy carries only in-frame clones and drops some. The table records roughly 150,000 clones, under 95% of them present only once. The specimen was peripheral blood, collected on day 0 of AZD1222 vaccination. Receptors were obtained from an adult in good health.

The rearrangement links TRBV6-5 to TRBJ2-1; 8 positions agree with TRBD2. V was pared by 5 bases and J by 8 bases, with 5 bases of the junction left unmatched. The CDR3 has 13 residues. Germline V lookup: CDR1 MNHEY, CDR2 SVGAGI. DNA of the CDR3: TGTGCCAGCAGTAGGACTAGCCTGGATGAGCAGTTCTTC. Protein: CASSRTSLDEQFF.

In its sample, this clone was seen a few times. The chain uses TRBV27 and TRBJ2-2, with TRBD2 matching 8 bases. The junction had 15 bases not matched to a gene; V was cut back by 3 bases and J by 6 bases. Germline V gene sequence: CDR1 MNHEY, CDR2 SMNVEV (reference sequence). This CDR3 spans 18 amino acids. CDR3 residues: CASSFSRPAASGSGELFF. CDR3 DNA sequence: TGTGCCAGCAGTTTCTCGCGCCCCGCCGCTAGCGGGTCCGGGGAGCTGTTTTTT.

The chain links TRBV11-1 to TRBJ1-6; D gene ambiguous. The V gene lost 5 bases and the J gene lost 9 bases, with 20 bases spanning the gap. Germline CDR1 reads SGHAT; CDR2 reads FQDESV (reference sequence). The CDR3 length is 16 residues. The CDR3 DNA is TGTGCCAGCAGCCCCCCCTTCCGGGGTCGCGGTTCACCCCTCCACTTT. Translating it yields CASSPPFRGRGSPLHF. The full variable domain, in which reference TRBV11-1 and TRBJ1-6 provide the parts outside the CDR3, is EAEVAQSPRYKITEKSQAVAFWCDPISGHATLYWYRQILGQGPELLVQFQDESVVDDSQLPKDRFSAERLKGVDSTLKIQPAELGDSAMYLCASSPPFRGRGSPLHFGNGTRLTVT.

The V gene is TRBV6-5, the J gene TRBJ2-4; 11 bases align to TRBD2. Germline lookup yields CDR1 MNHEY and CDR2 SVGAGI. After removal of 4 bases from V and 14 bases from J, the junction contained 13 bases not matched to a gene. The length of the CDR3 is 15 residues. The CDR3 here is CASSLRLAGPLLEYF. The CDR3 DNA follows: TGTGCCAGCAGTTTAAGACTAGCGGGACCCCTTTTAGAGTACTTC.

The CDR3 nucleotides are TGTGCCAGTAGTACTGTGGTCTCTGGGGCCAACGTCCTGACTTTC. Protein product: CASSTVVSGANVLTF. This chain uses TRBV19 with TRBJ2-6; D call uncertain. The CDR3 consists of 15 residues. Trimming took 4 bases from V and 0 from J, leaving 7 bases between them. CDR1 is LNHDA, CDR2 SQIVND, per germline (reference sequence).

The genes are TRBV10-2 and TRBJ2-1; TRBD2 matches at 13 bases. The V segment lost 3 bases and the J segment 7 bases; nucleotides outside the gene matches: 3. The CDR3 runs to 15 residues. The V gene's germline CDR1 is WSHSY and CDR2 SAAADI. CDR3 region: CASSDSGLAGNEQFF. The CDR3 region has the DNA TGCGCCAGCAGTGACTCGGGACTAGCGGGAAATGAGCAGTTCTTC.

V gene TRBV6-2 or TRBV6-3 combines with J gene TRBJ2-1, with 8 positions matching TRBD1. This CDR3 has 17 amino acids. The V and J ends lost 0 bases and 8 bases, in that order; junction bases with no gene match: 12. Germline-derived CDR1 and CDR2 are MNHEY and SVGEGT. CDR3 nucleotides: TGTGCCAGCAGTTACTCAAGCTTGACAGGGGACATCGATGAGCAGTTCTTC. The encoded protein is CASSYSSLTGDIDEQFF.

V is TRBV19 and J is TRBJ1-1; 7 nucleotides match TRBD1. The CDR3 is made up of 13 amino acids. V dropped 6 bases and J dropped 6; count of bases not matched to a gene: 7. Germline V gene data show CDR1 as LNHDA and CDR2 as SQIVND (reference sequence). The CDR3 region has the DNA TGTGCCAGTAGCCCGGGACAGTACGCTGAAGCTTTCTTT. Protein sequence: CASSPGQYAEAFF.

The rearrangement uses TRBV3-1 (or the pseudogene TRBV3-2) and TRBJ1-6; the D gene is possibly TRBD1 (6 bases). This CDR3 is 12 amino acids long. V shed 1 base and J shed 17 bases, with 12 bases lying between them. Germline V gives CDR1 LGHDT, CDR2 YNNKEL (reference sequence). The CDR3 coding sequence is TGTGCCAGCAGCCAAGTGAACAGGGTCATCCACTTT. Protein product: CASSQVNRVIHF.

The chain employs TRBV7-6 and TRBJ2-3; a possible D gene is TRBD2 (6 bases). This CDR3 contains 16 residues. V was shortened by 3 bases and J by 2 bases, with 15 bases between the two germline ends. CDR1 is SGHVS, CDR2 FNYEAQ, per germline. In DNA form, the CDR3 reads TGTGCCAGCAGCTTTACCGGGACTGAACTCACAGATACGCAGTATTTT. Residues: CASSFTGTELTDTQYF.

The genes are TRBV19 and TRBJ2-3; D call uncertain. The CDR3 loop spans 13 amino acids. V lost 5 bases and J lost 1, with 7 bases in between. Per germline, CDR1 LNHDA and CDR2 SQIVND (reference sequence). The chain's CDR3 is CASSPQGTDTQYF. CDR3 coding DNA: TGTGCCAGTAGTCCCCAGGGCACAGATACGCAGTATTTT.

CDR3 residues: CASSVIRDRPNYEQYF. The CDR3 coding sequence is TGTGCCAGCAGCGTTATCCGGGACAGGCCGAATTACGAGCAGTACTTC. The chain is built from TRBV2 and TRBJ2-7; TRBD1 aligns across 8 bases. The CDR3 spans 16 residues. J lost 4 bases, V lost 6 bases, and 14 bases had no gene match. Germline lookup yields CDR1 SNHLY and CDR2 FYNNEI.

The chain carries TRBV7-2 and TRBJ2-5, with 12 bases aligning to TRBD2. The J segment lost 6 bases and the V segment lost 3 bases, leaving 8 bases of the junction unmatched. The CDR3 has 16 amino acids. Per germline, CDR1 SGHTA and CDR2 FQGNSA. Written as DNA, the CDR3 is TGTGCCAGCAGCTTCTGGGGACTAGCGGGTTCTAAGACCCAGTACTTC. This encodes CASSFWGLAGSKTQYF.

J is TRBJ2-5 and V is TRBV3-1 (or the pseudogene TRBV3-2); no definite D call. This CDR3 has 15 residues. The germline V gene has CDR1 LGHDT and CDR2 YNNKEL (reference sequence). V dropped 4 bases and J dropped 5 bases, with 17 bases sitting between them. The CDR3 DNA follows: TGTGCCAGCAGCCTAGGAGAGAGTTTGGGGGAGACCCAGTACTTC. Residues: CASSLGESLGETQYF.

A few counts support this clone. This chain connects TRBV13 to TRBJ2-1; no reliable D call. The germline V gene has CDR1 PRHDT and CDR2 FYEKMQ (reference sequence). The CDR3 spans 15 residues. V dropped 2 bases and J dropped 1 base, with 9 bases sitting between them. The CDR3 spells CASSLSLLSYNEQFF. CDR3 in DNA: TGTGCCAGCAGCTTATCACTTCTATCCTACAATGAGCAGTTCTTC. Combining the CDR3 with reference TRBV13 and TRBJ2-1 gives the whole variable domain AAGVIQSPRHLIKEKRETATLKCYPIPRHDTVYWYQQGPGQDPQFLISFYEKMQSDKGSIPDRFSAQQFSDYHSELNMSSLELGDSALYFCASSLSLLSYNEQFFGPGTRLTVL.

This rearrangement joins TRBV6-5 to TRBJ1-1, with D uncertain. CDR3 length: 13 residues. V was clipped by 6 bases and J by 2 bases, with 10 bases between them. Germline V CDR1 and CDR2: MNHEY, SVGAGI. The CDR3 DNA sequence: TGTGCCAGCAGACCCCGGGGTAACACTGAAGCTTTCTTT. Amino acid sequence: CASRPRGNTEAFF.

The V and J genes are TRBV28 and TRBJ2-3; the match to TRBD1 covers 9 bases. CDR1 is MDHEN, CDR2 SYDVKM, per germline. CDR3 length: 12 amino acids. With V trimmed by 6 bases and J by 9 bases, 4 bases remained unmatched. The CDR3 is CASSSTGGTQYF. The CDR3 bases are TGTGCCAGCAGCTCGACAGGGGGGACGCAGTATTTT.

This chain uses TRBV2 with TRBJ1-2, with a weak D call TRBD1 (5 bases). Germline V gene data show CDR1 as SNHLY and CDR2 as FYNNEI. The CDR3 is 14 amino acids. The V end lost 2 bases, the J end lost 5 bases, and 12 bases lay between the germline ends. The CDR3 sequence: CASSEKEGRYGYTF. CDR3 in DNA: TGTGCCAGCAGTGAAAAAGAGGGGAGGTATGGCTACACCTTC.

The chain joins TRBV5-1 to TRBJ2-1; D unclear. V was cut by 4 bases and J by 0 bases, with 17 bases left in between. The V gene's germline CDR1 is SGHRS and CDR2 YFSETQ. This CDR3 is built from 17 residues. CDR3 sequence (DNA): TGCGCCAGCAGCCCCCCCGTCCGACACTCCTCCTACAATGAGCAGTTCTTC. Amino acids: CASSPPVRHSSYNEQFF.

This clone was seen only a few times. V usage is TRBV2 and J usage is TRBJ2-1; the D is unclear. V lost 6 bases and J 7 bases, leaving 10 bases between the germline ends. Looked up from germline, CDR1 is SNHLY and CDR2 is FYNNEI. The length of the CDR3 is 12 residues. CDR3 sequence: CASRGLGNEQFF. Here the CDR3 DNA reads TGTGCCAGCAGAGGGCTTGGGAATGAGCAGTTCTTC.

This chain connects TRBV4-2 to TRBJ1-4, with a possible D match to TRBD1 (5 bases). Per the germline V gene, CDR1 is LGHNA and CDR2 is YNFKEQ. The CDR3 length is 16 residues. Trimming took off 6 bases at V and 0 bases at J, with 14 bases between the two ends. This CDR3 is CASSLWGGATNEKLFF. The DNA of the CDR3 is TGTGCCAGCAGTCTATGGGGGGGGGCAACTAATGAAAAACTGTTTTTT.

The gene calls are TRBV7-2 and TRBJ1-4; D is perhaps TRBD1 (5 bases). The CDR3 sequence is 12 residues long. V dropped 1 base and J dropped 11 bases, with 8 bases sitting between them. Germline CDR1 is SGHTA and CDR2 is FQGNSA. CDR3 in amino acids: CASSLGGAKLFF. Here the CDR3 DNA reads TGTGCCAGCAGCTTAGGCGGGGCCAAACTGTTTTTT. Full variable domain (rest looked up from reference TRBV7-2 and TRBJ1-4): GAGVSQSPSNKVTEKGKDVELRCDPISGHTALYWYRQSLGQGLEFLIYFQGNSAPDKSGLPSDRFSAERTGGSVSTLTIQRTQQEDSAVYLCASSLGGAKLFFGSGTQLSVL.